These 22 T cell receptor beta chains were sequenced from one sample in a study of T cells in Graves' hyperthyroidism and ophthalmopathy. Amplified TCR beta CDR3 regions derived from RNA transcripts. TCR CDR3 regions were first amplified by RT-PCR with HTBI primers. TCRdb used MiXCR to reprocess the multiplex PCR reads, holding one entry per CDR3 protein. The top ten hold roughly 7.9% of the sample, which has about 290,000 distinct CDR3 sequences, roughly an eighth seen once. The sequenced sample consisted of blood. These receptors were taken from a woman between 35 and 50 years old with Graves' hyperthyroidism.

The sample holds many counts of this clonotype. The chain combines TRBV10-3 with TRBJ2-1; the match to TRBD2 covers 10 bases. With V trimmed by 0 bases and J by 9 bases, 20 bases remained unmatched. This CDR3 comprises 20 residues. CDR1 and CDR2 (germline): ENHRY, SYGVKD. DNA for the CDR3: TGTGCCATCAGTGAGTCGACACGGGGCCCAGAGGAGCGGGAGGGCCGTGAGCAGTTCTTC. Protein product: CAISESTRGPEEREGREQFF.

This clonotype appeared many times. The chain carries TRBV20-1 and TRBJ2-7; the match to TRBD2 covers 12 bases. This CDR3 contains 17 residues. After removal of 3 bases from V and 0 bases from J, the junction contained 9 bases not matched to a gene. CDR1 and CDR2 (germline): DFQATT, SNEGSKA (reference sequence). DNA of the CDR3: TGCAGTGCTAGTTTTACTAGCGGGAGGCTAAGCTCCTACGAGCAGTACTTC. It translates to CSASFTSGRLSSYEQYF.

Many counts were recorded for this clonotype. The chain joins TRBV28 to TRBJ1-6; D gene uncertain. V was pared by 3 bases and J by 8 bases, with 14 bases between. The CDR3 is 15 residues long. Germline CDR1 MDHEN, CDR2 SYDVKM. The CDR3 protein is CASSFQGTIDSPLHF. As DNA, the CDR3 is TGTGCCAGCAGTTTTCAAGGAACAATTGATTCACCCCTCCACTTT.

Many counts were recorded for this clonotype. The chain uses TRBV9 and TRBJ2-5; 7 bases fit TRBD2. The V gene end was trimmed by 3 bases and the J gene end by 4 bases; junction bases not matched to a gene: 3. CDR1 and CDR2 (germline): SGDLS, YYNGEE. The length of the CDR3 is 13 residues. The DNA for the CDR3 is TGTGCCAGCAGCGGGCGGGAGACAGAGACCCAGTACTTC. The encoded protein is CASSGRETETQYF.

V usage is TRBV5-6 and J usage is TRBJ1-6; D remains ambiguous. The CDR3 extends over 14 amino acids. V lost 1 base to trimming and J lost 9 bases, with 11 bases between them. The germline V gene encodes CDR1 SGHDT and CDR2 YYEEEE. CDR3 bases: TGTGCCAGCAGCTTGTGGGATCGGGGTTCACCCCTCCACTTT. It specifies CASSLWDRGSPLHF. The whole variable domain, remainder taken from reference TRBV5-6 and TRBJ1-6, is DAGVTQSPTHLIKTRGQQVTLRCSPKSGHDTVSWYQQALGQGPQFIFQYYEEEERQRGNFPDRFSGHQFPNYSSELNVNALLLGDSALYLCASSLWDRGSPLHFGNGTRLTVT.

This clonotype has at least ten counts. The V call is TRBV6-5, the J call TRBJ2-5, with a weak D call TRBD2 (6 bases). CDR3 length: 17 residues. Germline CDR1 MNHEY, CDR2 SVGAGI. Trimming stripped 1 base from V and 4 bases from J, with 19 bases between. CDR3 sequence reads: CASSYYGGTGTRETQYF. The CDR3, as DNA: TGTGCCAGCAGTTACTACGGAGGGACCGGGACTCGAGAGACCCAGTACTTC.

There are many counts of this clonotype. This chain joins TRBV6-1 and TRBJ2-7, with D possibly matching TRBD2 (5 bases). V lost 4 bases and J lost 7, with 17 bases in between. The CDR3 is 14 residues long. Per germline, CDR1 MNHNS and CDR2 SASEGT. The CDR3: CASSGGLDTGEQYF. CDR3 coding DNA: TGTGCCAGCAGTGGAGGGCTAGATACGGGGGAGCAGTACTTC.

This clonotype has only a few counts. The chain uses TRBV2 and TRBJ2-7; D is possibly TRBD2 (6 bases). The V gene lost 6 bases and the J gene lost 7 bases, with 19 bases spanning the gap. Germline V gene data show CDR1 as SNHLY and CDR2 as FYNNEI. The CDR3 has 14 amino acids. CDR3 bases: TGTGCCAGCAGATTCGGGACTCCCACGTGGGAGCAGTACTTC. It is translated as CASRFGTPTWEQYF.

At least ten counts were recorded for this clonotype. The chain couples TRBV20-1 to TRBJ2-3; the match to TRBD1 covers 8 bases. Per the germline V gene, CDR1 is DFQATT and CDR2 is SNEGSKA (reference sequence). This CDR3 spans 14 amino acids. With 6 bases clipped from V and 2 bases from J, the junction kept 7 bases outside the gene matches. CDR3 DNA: TGCAGTGCAACGGGGACAGGCCACACAGATACGCAGTATTTT. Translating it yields CSATGTGHTDTQYF.

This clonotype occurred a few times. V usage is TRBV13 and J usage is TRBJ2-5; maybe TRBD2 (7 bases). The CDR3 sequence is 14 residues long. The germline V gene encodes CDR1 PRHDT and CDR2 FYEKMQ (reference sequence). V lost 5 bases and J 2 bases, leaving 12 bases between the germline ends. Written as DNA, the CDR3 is TGTGCCAGCAGCGGAAGGGGGGGACAAGAGACCCAGTACTTC. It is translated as CASSGRGGQETQYF.

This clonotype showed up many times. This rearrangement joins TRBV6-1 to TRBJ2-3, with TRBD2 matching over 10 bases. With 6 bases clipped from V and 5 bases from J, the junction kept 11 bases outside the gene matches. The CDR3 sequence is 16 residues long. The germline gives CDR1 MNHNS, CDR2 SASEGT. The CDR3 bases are TGTGCCAGCAGCAACCTAGCGGGAGTGGCTAAAGATACGCAGTATTTT. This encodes CASSNLAGVAKDTQYF.

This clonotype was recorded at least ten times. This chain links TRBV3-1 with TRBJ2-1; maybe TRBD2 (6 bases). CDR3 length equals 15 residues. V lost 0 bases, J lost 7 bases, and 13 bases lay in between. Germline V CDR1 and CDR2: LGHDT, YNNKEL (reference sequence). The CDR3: CASSQDGSWENEQFF. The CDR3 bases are TGTGCCAGCAGCCAAGACGGGAGCTGGGAAAATGAGCAGTTCTTC.

The CDR3 nucleotides are TGCGCCAGCAGCTTGGGACTCACAGCCACAGATACGCAGTATTTT. It is translated as CASSLGLTATDTQYF. The rearrangement joins TRBV5-1 to TRBJ2-3; D is undetermined. Germline CDR1 and CDR2: SGHRS and YFSETQ. V lost 0 bases to trimming and J lost 2 bases, with 10 bases between them. The CDR3 runs 15 residues. Full variable domain (outside the CDR3, taken from reference TRBV5-1 and TRBJ2-3): KAGVTQTPRYLIKTRGQQVTLSCSPISGHRSVSWYQQTPGQGLQFLFEYFSETQRNKGNFPGRFSGRQFSNSRSEMNVSTLELGDSALYLCASSLGLTATDTQYFGPGTRLTVL.

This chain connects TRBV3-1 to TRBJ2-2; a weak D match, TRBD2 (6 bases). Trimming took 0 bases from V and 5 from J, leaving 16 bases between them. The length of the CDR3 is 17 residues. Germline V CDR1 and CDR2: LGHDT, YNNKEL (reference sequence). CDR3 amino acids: CASSQDPLAGGTGELFF. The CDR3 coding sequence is TGTGCCAGCAGCCAAGACCCACTAGCAGGAGGGACCGGGGAGCTGTTTTTT.

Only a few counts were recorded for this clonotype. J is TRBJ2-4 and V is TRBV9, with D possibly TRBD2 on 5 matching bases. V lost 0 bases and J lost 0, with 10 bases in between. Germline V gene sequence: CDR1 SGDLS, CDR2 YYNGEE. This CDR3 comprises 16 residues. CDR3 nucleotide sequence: TGTGCCAGCAGCGTAGGTGGGAGTTCAGCCAAAAACATTCAGTACTTC. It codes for CASSVGGSSAKNIQYF.

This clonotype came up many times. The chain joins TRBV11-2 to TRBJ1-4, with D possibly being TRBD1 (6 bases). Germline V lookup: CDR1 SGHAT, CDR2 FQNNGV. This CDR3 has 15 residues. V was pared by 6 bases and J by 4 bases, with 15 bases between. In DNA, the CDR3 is TGTGCCAGCAGTTCGAGGCAGGGGCTTAATGAAAAACTGTTTTTT. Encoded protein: CASSSRQGLNEKLFF.

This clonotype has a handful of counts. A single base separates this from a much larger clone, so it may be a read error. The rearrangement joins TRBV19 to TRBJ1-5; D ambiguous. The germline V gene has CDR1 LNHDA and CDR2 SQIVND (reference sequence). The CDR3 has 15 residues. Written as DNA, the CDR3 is TGTGCCAGTAGTACCTATGCTTATAGCGATCAGCCCCAGCATTTT. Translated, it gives CASSTYAYSDQPQHF. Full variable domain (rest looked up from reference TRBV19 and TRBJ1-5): DGGITQSPKYLFRKEGQNVTLSCEQNLNHDAMYWYRQDPGQGLRLIYYSQIVNDFQKGDIAEGYSVSREKKESFPLTVTSAQKNPTAFYLCASSTYAYSDQPQHFGDGTRLSIL.

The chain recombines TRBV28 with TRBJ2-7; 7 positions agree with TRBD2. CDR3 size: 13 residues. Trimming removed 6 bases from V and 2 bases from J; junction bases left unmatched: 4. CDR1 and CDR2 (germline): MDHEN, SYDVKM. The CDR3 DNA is TGTGCCAGCAGGAGGGGAGGGGCCTACGAGCAGTACTTC. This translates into CASRRGGAYEQYF. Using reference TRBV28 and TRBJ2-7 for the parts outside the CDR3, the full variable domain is DVKVTQSSRYLVKRTGEKVFLECVQDMDHENMFWYRQDPGLGLRLIYFSYDVKMKEKGDIPEGYSVSREKKERFSLILESASTNQTSMYLCASRRGGAYEQYFGPGTRLTVT.

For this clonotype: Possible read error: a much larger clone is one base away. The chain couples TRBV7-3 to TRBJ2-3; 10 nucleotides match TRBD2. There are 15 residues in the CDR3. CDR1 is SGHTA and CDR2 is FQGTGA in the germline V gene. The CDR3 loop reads CASSSGTSDTGTQYF. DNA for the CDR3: TGTGCCAGCAGCTCCGGGACTAGCGACACAGGTACGCAGTATTTT.

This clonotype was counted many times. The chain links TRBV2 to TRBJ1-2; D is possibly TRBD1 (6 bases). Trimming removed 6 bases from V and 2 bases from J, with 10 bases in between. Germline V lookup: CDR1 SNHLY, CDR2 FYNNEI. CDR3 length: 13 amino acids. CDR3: CASRPTGNYGYTF. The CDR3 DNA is TGTGCCAGCAGACCTACAGGGAACTATGGCTACACCTTC.

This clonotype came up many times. The CDR3 coding sequence is TGTGCCAGCAGTCCGGCGGGGGCCAATCAGCCCCAGCATTTT. This gives the protein CASSPAGANQPQHF. The chain couples TRBV2 to TRBJ1-5; possible D gene TRBD1, 6 bases. Germline CDR1 and CDR2: SNHLY and FYNNEI. V was cut by 5 bases and J by 3 bases, with 11 bases left in between. The CDR3 is made up of 14 amino acids.

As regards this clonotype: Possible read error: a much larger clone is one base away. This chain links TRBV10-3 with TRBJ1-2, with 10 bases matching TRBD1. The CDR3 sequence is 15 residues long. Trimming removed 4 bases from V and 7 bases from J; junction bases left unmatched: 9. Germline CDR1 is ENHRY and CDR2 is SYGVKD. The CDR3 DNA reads TGTGCCATCAGTGGTACCGGGACAGGGGATTGTGGCTACACCTTC. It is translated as CAISGTGTGDCGYTF.